Following are 27 T cell receptor beta chains from one sample sequenced in a study of blood T cell repertoires in COVID-19. Sequencing used immunoSEQ multiplex PCR; TCRdb keeps in-frame clones, though not all of them. The table shows 350,000 or so clones, with 88% occurring only once. The sequenced material came from PBMCs or T cells enriched from blood (not recorded which). The source is a woman in her twenties or thirties who had been exposed to COVID-19.

This chain connects TRBV6-2 or TRBV6-3 to TRBJ2-7; TRBD2 aligns across 13 bases. From germline, CDR1 is MNHEY and CDR2 SVGEGT. Losses at the gene ends were 5 bases for V and 2 bases for J; bases not matched to a gene: 9. This CDR3 has 17 residues. The chain's CDR3 is CASSTPRLAGGTYEQYF. In DNA form, the CDR3 reads TGTGCCAGCAGTACGCCCAGACTAGCGGGAGGCACCTACGAGCAGTACTTC.

This clone occurred once. The rearrangement uses TRBV14 and TRBJ1-6; no firm D call. Germline values: CDR1 SGHDN, CDR2 FVKESK. This CDR3 region has 12 residues. V lost 0 bases and J lost 16, with 10 bases in between. CDR3 protein: CASSQDSVLLHF. The CDR3 DNA reads as TGTGCCAGCAGCCAAGATTCGGTTCTACTCCACTTT.

A few counts support this clone. CDR3 nucleotides: TGTGCCAGCAGTTACTCCGCCGGGGAGCTGTTTTTT. Amino acids: CASSYSAGELFF. This sequence joins TRBV6-5 and TRBJ2-2; unclear D gene. Trimming took 0 bases from V and 6 from J, leaving 2 bases between them. CDR3 length: 12 residues. CDR1 MNHEY and CDR2 SVGAGI come from the germline V gene.

The genes are TRBV7-3 and TRBJ2-2; D remains unclear. This CDR3 region has 13 residues. CDR1 SGHTA and CDR2 FQGTGA come from the germline V gene. V lost 6 bases and J 6 bases, leaving 11 bases between the germline ends. For the CDR3, the DNA is TGTGCCAGCAGTGGGCTGGTACCCGGGGAGCTGTTTTTT. Amino acids: CASSGLVPGELFF.

CDR3 amino acids: CASSPDRVGTEAFF. The CDR3, as DNA: TGTGCCAGCAGCCCCGACAGGGTTGGGACTGAAGCTTTCTTT. This chain connects TRBV9 to TRBJ1-1; TRBD1 agrees at 7 bases. Germline V gene data show CDR1 as SGDLS and CDR2 as YYNGEE. The CDR3 loop spans 14 amino acids. The ends lost 4 bases at V and 5 bases at J; junction bases unmatched: 8. Looking up the rest from reference TRBV9 and TRBJ1-1 gives the full variable domain: DSGVTQTPKHLITATGQRVTLRCSPRSGDLSVYWYQQSLDQGLQFLIQYYNGEERAKGNILERFSAQQFPDLHSELNLSSLELGDSALYFCASSPDRVGTEAFFGQGTRLTVV.

The rearrangement links TRBV10-2 to TRBJ2-1, with D tentatively TRBD1 (5 bases). Per germline, CDR1 WSHSY and CDR2 SAAADI. The germline V and J ends were trimmed by 5 bases and 4 bases, with 18 bases remaining between them. The CDR3 is made up of 16 amino acids. The CDR3 spells CASSPGASFLYNEQFF. The DNA for the CDR3 is TGCGCCAGCAGTCCTGGGGCCTCCTTTCTTTACAATGAGCAGTTCTTC.

The rearrangement links TRBV5-5 to TRBJ1-3; no clear D gene. The germline V and J ends were trimmed by 1 base and 0 bases, with 17 bases remaining between them. The CDR3 extends over 18 amino acids. Germline-derived CDR1 and CDR2 are SGHKS and YYEKEE (reference sequence). The CDR3 sequence is CASSLYSVTATSGNTIYF. CDR3 bases: TGTGCCAGCAGCTTGTACTCGGTGACTGCCACCTCTGGAAACACCATATATTTT.

The chain recombines TRBV30 with TRBJ2-7, with D maybe TRBD1 (5 bases). CDR1 GTSNPN and CDR2 SVGIG come from the germline V gene (reference sequence). The V and J ends lost 1 base and 6 bases respectively, with 7 bases between them. The CDR3 covers 11 residues. The DNA of the CDR3 is TGTGCCTGGAGTGAGGGGTCCGAGCAGTACTTC. Protein product: CAWSEGSEQYF. The full variable domain, with the rest looked up from reference TRBV30 and TRBJ2-7, is SQTIHQWPATLVQPVGSPLSLECTVEGTSNPNLYWYRQAAGRGLQLLFYSVGIGQISSEVPQNLSASRPQDRQFILSSKKLLLSDSGFYLCAWSEGSEQYFGPGTRLTVT.

CDR3 DNA sequence: TGCAGTGCGAGATCGGGAGATACGCAGTATTTT. It yields the protein CSARSGDTQYF. This chain joins TRBV20-1 and TRBJ2-3; D gene unclear. With 6 bases removed from V and 5 bases from J, the gap between germline ends came to 9 bases. Germline lookup yields CDR1 DFQATT and CDR2 SNEGSKA (reference sequence). The CDR3 spans 11 residues.

This sequence joins TRBV6-4 and TRBJ1-5, with TRBD1 matching over 8 bases. CDR3 length: 14 amino acids. Losses at the gene ends were 7 bases for V and 7 bases for J; bases not matched to a gene: 9. From germline, CDR1 is MRHNA and CDR2 SNTAGT. CDR3 sequence reads: CASTPNRGRQPQHF. In DNA form, the CDR3 reads TGTGCCAGCACCCCGAACAGGGGGAGACAGCCCCAGCATTTT.

The chain carries TRBV5-8 and TRBJ1-1; 8 nucleotides line up with TRBD1. Trimming took 0 bases from V and 4 from J; bases not matched to a gene: 14. This CDR3 has 18 residues. Germline V gives CDR1 SGHTS, CDR2 YDEGEE. This CDR3 is CASSLGNQGAQSGTEAFF. The CDR3 DNA follows: TGTGCCAGCAGCTTGGGAAACCAGGGGGCGCAGTCGGGCACTGAAGCTTTCTTT.

The chain employs TRBV27 and TRBJ2-4; D is unresolved. The CDR3 has 15 amino acids. V was shortened by 5 bases and J by 3 bases, with 14 bases between the two germline ends. In germline, CDR1 is MNHEY, CDR2 SMNVEV (reference sequence). The CDR3 spells CASSVLSSGKNIQYF. The DNA for the CDR3 is TGTGCCAGCAGTGTCCTTAGTTCGGGCAAAAACATTCAGTACTTC.

This sequence joins TRBV7-9 and TRBJ2-5; TRBD2 matches 7 bases. The CDR3 is made up of 18 amino acids. V gave up 6 bases and J gave up 5 bases; unmatched junction bases: 21. Germline V gene data show CDR1 as SEHNR and CDR2 as FQNEAQ (reference sequence). The CDR3 DNA reads TGTGCCAGCAGTCCTGGGTGGGCCGGGAGGACCCCCAGTGAGACCCAGTACTTC. Translation: CASSPGWAGRTPSETQYF. Based on the CDR3 plus reference TRBV7-9 and TRBJ2-5, the full variable domain is DTGVSQNPRHKITKRGQNVTFRCDPISEHNRLYWYRQTLGQGPEFLTYFQNEAQLEKSRLLSDRFSAERPKGSFSTLEIQRTEQGDSAMYLCASSPGWAGRTPSETQYFGPGTRLLVL.

Here the CDR3 DNA reads TGTGCCAGCAGCTTTAACGGGAGGGTAAAGACCCAGTACTTC. Encoded protein: CASSFNGRVKTQYF. The chain employs TRBV7-9 and TRBJ2-5, with 8 bases identical to TRBD2. Per the germline V gene, CDR1 is SEHNR and CDR2 is FQNEAQ (reference sequence). The CDR3 is 14 amino acids. V lost 3 bases to trimming and J lost 6 bases; unmatched junction nucleotides: 6.

The chain combines TRBV27 with TRBJ2-2; weak D call: TRBD1 (6 bases). Trimming left V 8 bases short and J 0 bases short, with 10 bases between. Germline V gives CDR1 MNHEY, CDR2 SMNVEV (reference sequence). The CDR3 spans 14 residues. Here the CDR3 DNA reads TGTGCCAGCTCCGGGACAACGAACACCGGGGAGCTGTTTTTT. It specifies CASSGTTNTGELFF.

The genes are TRBV19 and TRBJ1-5; tentatively, D is TRBD1 (5 bases). V shed 6 bases and J shed 0 bases, with 18 bases lying between them. Germline V lookup: CDR1 LNHDA, CDR2 SQIVND (reference sequence). This CDR3 is built from 17 residues. The CDR3 sequence is CASRSGLGPNSNQPQHF. The CDR3 DNA reads TGTGCCAGTAGGTCAGGGTTAGGTCCCAATAGCAATCAGCCCCAGCATTTT. Full variable domain (missing parts from reference TRBV19 and TRBJ1-5): DGGITQSPKYLFRKEGQNVTLSCEQNLNHDAMYWYRQDPGQGLRLIYYSQIVNDFQKGDIAEGYSVSREKKESFPLTVTSAQKNPTAFYLCASRSGLGPNSNQPQHFGDGTRLSIL.

The chain carries TRBV7-9 and TRBJ1-4, with 9 bases identical to TRBD1. Losses at the gene ends were 5 bases for V and 3 bases for J; bases not matched to a gene: 4. Germline V gene lookup returns CDR1 SEHNR and CDR2 FQNEAQ (reference sequence). This CDR3 contains 15 residues. The chain's CDR3 is CASSPRDRANEKLFF. In DNA, the CDR3 is TGTGCCAGCAGCCCCCGGGACAGGGCTAATGAAAAACTGTTTTTT.

This chain connects TRBV30 to TRBJ1-1; D is possibly TRBD1 (6 bases). There are 14 residues in the CDR3. Between the trimmed V and J ends, which lost 0 bases and 5 bases, there was a span of 13 bases. The germline gives CDR1 GTSNPN, CDR2 SVGIG (reference sequence). The CDR3 sequence is CAWSVTGSATEAFF. Here the CDR3 DNA reads TGTGCCTGGAGTGTAACAGGGAGCGCTACTGAAGCTTTCTTT.

This clone was recorded only once. The chain combines TRBV1 with TRBJ2-3; TRBD2 was called by the table and not checked on the DNA. TRBV1 is marked as a pseudogene. CDR3 length equals 19 residues. This chain's CDR3 is CTSSQENWASGFSTDTQYF. In nucleotides, the CDR3 is TGCACCAGCAGCCAAGAGAACTGGGCTAGCGGGTTCTCCACAGATACGCAGTATTTT.

V is TRBV3-1 (or the pseudogene TRBV3-2) and J is TRBJ2-4; the D gene is possibly TRBD1 (6 bases). Trimming removed 3 bases at V and 1 base at J, with 13 bases between. This CDR3 has 16 residues. Germline V gene data show CDR1 as LGHDT and CDR2 as YNNKEL (reference sequence). CDR3: CASSQWVGQAKNIQYF. DNA of the CDR3: TGTGCCAGCAGCCAGTGGGTTGGACAGGCCAAAAACATTCAGTACTTC.

The rearrangement joins TRBV19 to TRBJ2-7; 7 bases line up with TRBD2. V shed 8 bases, J shed 7 bases, and the junction held 5 bases outside the gene matches. CDR1 is LNHDA, CDR2 SQIVND, per germline (reference sequence). This CDR3 region has 11 residues. CDR3: CASSLAAEQYF. The CDR3 DNA follows: TGTGCCAGTTCGCTAGCGGCGGAGCAGTACTTC.

V and J are TRBV7-8 and TRBJ2-7; the match to TRBD1 covers 8 bases. The V segment lost 5 bases and the J segment 1 base; nucleotides outside the gene matches: 7. The CDR3 totals 15 residues. CDR1 is SGHVS, CDR2 FQNEAQ, per germline. The DNA for the CDR3 is TGTGCCAGCAGCAGAGACAGGGACAGGTCCTACGAGCAGTACTTC. It codes for CASSRDRDRSYEQYF.

The V call is TRBV19, the J call TRBJ2-7; TRBD2 agrees at 13 bases. V was clipped by 5 bases and J by 2 bases; unmatched bases: 15. CDR3 length: 19 amino acids. CDR1 and CDR2 (germline): LNHDA, SQIVND (reference sequence). CDR3 coding DNA: TGTGCCAGTAGTGGGCCGACTAGCGGGAGGACATTTCACGCCTACGAGCAGTACTTC. This gives the protein CASSGPTSGRTFHAYEQYF.

The rearrangement links TRBV9 to TRBJ2-1; 12 bases agree with TRBD2. V trimming: 4 bases; J trimming: 8 bases; junction bases outside the gene matches: 7. The CDR3 covers 15 residues. Per germline, CDR1 SGDLS and CDR2 YYNGEE. In DNA form, the CDR3 reads TGTGCCAGCAGCCTTTTCCTAGCGGGAGGGGATGAGCAGTTCTTC. Residues: CASSLFLAGGDEQFF. The variable domain in full, completed from reference TRBV9 and TRBJ2-1, reads DSGVTQTPKHLITATGQRVTLRCSPRSGDLSVYWYQQSLDQGLQFLIQYYNGEERAKGNILERFSAQQFPDLHSELNLSSLELGDSALYFCASSLFLAGGDEQFFGPGTRLTVL.

Only one count was recorded for this clone. The chain links TRBV25-1 to TRBJ1-2; D is ambiguous. V was trimmed by 6 bases and J by 3 bases, leaving 14 bases between them. Per germline, CDR1 MGHDK and CDR2 SYGVNS. The CDR3 is made up of 14 amino acids. CDR3 protein: CASSRDGWDYGYTF. The CDR3 DNA reads TGTGCCAGCAGCCGAGACGGGTGGGACTATGGCTACACCTTC.

In the case of this clone: The junction differs from germline at one of its ends, possibly a read error. V and J are TRBV13 and TRBJ2-7; D might be TRBD2 (6 bases). CDR3 length: 12 amino acids. Germline V lookup: CDR1 PRHDT, CDR2 FYEKMQ (reference sequence). CDR3 in amino acids: CASSLEEGEQYF. In DNA form, the CDR3 reads TGTGCCAGCAGTTTAGAGGAGGGCGAGCAGTACTTC.

The chain is built from TRBV6-5 and TRBJ1-1, with a tentative D call TRBD1 (6 bases). The length of the CDR3 is 13 residues. Per the germline V gene, CDR1 is MNHEY and CDR2 is SVGAGI. V was shortened by 10 bases and J by 2 bases, with 14 bases between the two germline ends. The DNA of the CDR3 is TGTGCCACTCATCGGACAGTCAACACTGAAGCTTTCTTT. Translated, it gives CATHRTVNTEAFF.